Sequencing of this T cell receptor (beta chain) was carried out in a study of sequential checkpoint blockade in melanoma. Overall study context: TCRβ was sequenced from DNA of 91 pretreatment tumors.

This sample's treatment: randomized to nivolumab then ipilimumab (arm A) or the reverse (arm B). The method was immunoSEQ multiplex PCR; TCRdb's version includes in-frame clones alone and lacks a portion of them. The sample includes 15,000 to 20,000 clones, less than 30% of them seen just once. The input for sequencing was tumor tissue (inferred from file names), taken from a patient given nivolumab and ipilimumab in sequence. The TCR originated in a human donor with melanoma.

The CDR3 DNA follows: TGTGCCAGCAGCGGATTCCGGGACTCTGTCCAAGAGACCCAGTACTTC. This sequence encodes CASSGFRDSVQETQYF. This chain links TRBV11-3 with TRBJ2-5; tentative D call: TRBD2 (6 bases). Germline V CDR1 and CDR2: SGHNT, YENEEA. V lost 5 bases and J 1 base, leaving 17 bases between the germline ends. This CDR3 is 16 amino acids long.